This T cell receptor (beta chain) was sequenced in a study of T cell changes during pregnancy in multiple sclerosis. In germline, CDR1 is KGHSH, CDR2 LQKENI. The ends were cut back, 3 bases at V and 2 bases at J, with 3 bases in the middle. The CDR3 has 12 amino acids. Using immunoSEQ multiplex PCR, the repertoire was profiled, and TCRdb retains in-frame clones only, with some absent. The data show about 75,000 clones, about nine tenths seen once. The specimen was CD4+ T cells from peripheral blood mononuclear cells, collected before pregnancy. This TCR came from a female donor with multiple sclerosis, enrolled in a pregnancy study. The rearrangement joins TRBV18 to TRBJ2-3, with D unclear. The CDR3 loop reads CASSPYTDTQYF. In DNA form, the CDR3 reads TGTGCCAGCTCACCCTACACAGATACGCAGTATTTT. The complete variable domain, with remaining parts taken from reference TRBV18 and TRBJ2-3, reads NAGVMQNPRHLVRRRGQEARLRCSPMKGHSHVYWYRQLPEEGLKFMVYLQKENIIDESGMPKERFSAEFPKEGPSILRIQQVVRGDSAAYFCASSPYTDTQYFGPGTRLTVL.